This TCR beta chain was recovered during a study of T cell repertoires in cytomegalovirus infection. Turning to the study itself: Public TCR beta signature analysis indicated the presence of both CMV infection and matching HLA type.

V was clipped by 0 bases and J by 2 bases, with 14 bases between them. There are 18 residues in the CDR3. Germline CDR1 and CDR2: MDHEN and SYDVKM. This clonotype was detected only a few times. Antigen unknown. Study-wide findings and caveats: Clonotype analysis showed dominance of the ex vivo response by HLA-C-restricted CMV-specific TCR beta clonotypes. CMV carriers with the relevant HLA were identified by cumulative public TCR beta family frequency.

MiXCR, applied by TCRdb to the reads, yields one record per CDR3 protein. Among 310,000 or so distinct CDR3 sequences listed, roughly 23% were seen once. This receptor was obtained from a human donor in good health (CMV status not recorded). Some clones in this sample may be carry-over from other donors' samples. This chain connects TRBV28 to TRBJ2-6; D possibly uses TRBD1 or TRBD2 (5 bases each). Specimen: PBMCs. The CDR3 here is CASSLWSGLGAGANVLTF. In DNA, the CDR3 is TGTGCCAGCAGTTTATGGTCGGGGCTTGGGGCTGGGGCCAACGTCCTGACTTTC.